This record concerns one T cell receptor (beta chain) sequence. V was pared by 5 bases and J by 7 bases, with 5 bases of the junction left unmatched. The CDR3 consists of 14 residues. In germline, CDR1 is SEHNR, CDR2 FQNEAQ (reference sequence). In the original analysis: Reference gene primer amplification gave estimated nucleated cell counts. Here immunoSEQ multiplex PCR was the method, and the copy in TCRdb shows in-frame clones only, minus some. That table furnishes V, J and clone size, whereas the DNA furnished D and trimming. In the table there are a few hundred thousand clones, about 85% of which are singletons. Living in about two dozen US areas, the participants were between roughly 18 and 89 years of age. The study assigned cohorts using participant-reported clinical history. These data originate in a study of blood T cell repertoires in COVID-19. Study-level information: T cells, B-cell-depleted T cells, or PBMCs provided the cDNA or gDNA that served as material.

The chain couples TRBV7-9 to TRBJ2-1, with 10 bases identical to TRBD2. The clonotype was recovered from a woman aged 25 to 39 who had recovered from COVID-19. Sequencing input: PBMCs or T cells enriched from blood (not recorded which). The CDR3 sequence: CASSAGLAYNEQFF. Written as DNA, the CDR3 is TGTGCCAGCAGCGCGGGACTAGCGTATAATGAGCAGTTCTTC.